The source of this T cell receptor beta chain is a study of EBV T-cell therapy then PD-1 blockade in nasopharyngeal carcinoma (dated by TCRdb to the early 2020s). From V the trimming removes 4 bases and from J it removes 6 bases, while the gene matches leave 3 bases of the junction unaccounted for. Looking up the germline V gene yields CDR1 SGDLS and CDR2 YYNGEE. Including the terminal cysteine and phenylalanine, the CDR3 comprises 12 residues. The kept DNA is CDR3 alone, 36 bases in frame from the first base. Per the publication, the treatment or condition label means: AdE1-LMPpoly-expanded autologous EBV-specific T-cell therapy followed by anti-PD-1 nivolumab. As concerns this clone: The clone's antigen remains unknown. Qualities for individual bases were not recorded, and no much larger clone is one base off.

Genomic DNA was extracted from sorted cells using the Qiagen DNeasy Kit. TCR beta chain deep sequencing was performed on the immunoSEQ platform. Per the original workflow: The immunoSEQ Analyzer software was used to analyze the repertoire data. TCRdb took over this immuneACCESS table, retaining in-frame rearrangements with V and J assigned. Such tables are incomplete; in checked studies, under half of the missing clones stem from an unresolved V gene, and the remainder is unexplained. That table gives V, J and clone size, and the DNA gave D and trimming. The sample table contains 19,000 or so clones; only one count was recorded for over 80% of them. The top ten constitute around 28% of the sample.

The TCR comes from a middle-aged man with nasopharyngeal carcinoma. The source was CD8+ T cells from blood, collected at day 0 from a patient whose treatment included autologous EBV-specific T cells and nivolumab. The rearranged chain carries TRBV9 and TRBJ2-7; 8 nucleotides in the junction match TRBD1. Read as DNA, the sequence is TGTGCCAGCAGCCACGGACAGGGCGAGCAGTACTTC. It translates as CASSHGQGEQYF.